This T cell receptor (beta chain) stems from a study of cytomegalovirus exposure and HLA in healthy donors. Turning to the study itself: An earlier analysis found roughly 110 million unique TCR beta sequences from about 179 million T cells.

V was pared by 6 bases and J by 8 bases, with 11 bases between. Germline V lookup: CDR1 SGHRS, CDR2 YFSETQ. The CDR3 is 11 amino acids. The study's findings and limits: An analysis done earlier found most TCR beta V segments productive about 87% or about 30% of the time. The classifier reportedly diagnosed cytomegalovirus status with high sensitivity and specificity.

The count of this clone is one. Its target is not known. PCR used 60 Vbeta primers and 13 Jbeta primers. The protocol was immunoSEQ multiplex PCR, while the TCRdb copy is restricted to in-frame clones and leaves out a portion. The sample includes some 150,000 clones, just under 85% of them seen just once. This TCR was recovered from a man aged 40-49 years in good health and CMV-seropositive. Sequencing was performed on PBMCs. The chain is built from TRBV5-1 and TRBJ1-1; D is unresolved. The CDR3 DNA follows: TGCGCCAGCATTGCGGGCGCCGAAGCTTTCTTT. Translation: CASIAGAEAFF.